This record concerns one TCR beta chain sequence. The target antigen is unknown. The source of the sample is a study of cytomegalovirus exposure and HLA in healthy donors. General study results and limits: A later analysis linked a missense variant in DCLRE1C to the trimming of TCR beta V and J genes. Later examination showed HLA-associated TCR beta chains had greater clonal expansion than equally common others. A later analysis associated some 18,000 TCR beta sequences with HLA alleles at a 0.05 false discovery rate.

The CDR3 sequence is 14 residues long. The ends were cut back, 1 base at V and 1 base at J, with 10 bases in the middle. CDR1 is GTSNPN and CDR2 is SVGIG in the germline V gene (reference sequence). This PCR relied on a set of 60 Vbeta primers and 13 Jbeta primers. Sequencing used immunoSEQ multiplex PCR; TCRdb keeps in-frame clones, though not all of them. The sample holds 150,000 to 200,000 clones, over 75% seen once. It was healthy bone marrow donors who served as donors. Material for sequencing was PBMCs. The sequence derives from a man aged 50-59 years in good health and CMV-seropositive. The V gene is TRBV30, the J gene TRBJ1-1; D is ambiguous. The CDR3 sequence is CAWSDGLANTEAFF. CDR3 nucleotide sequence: TGTGCCTGGAGTGACGGCCTAGCGAACACTGAAGCTTTCTTT.